This T cell receptor (beta chain) was sequenced during a study of ipilimumab plus nivolumab after autologous stem cell transplantation listed by TCRdb under 2021. Study-level background: Trial patients received a median of about 5 ipilimumab doses and under 10 nivolumab doses. The myeloma cohort included high-risk transplant-naive patients and patients relapsing within 3 years of a first autologous transplant. Patients in the trial were undergoing autologous transplant and had high-risk diffuse large B cell lymphoma, mature T cell lymphoma, or multiple myeloma. The intent-to-treat population of the trial was made up of thirty-five patients. Study-wide findings and limitations: The authors stated that profiles of the T cell receptor repertoire, regulatory T cell phenotype and gut microbiota provided a biologic rationale for studying this approach further. Combined checkpoint inhibition appeared tolerable as post-transplant consolidation, according to the authors' conclusion.

To prepare the library, the immunoSEQ multiplex PCR assay was applied. Drawn from immuneACCESS, this table holds only the in-frame rearrangements with V and J called that TCRdb kept. Clones are partly lost; checked studies trace under half to an unresolved V gene and leave the rest unexplained. Here the sample has just under 9,500 clones; 65% to 80% occur a single time. Together, the top ten hold 17% of the sample. According to the germline V gene, CDR1 reads MNHEY and CDR2 reads SVGAGI. V is shortened by 6 bases, J by 4 bases, and the region joining them spans 12 bases. The CDR3, from cysteine to phenylalanine, totals 13 residues. Of the read, only the CDR3 DNA is kept; its 39 bases are in frame from base 1. Checkpoint therapy began 14 to 28 days after autologous transplant, with ipilimumab given at 1 mg/kg intravenously on day 1 of selected weeks. Nivolumab was administered at 3 mg/kg intravenously on day 1 of weeks 1, 4, 7, 10, and every two weeks through week 26. This Phase Ib clinical trial tested ipilimumab plus nivolumab, a combined checkpoint inhibition, as consolidation after autologous stem cell transplantation.

On this clone itself: The antigen it recognizes is unknown. Base qualities are missing; no much larger clone stands one base away.

Here the sequenced sample was PBMCs, taken in a trial of ipilimumab plus nivolumab as post-transplant consolidation. The chain joins TRBV6-5 to TRBJ1-2, and the D gene may be TRBD1, 6 bases matching. The clonotype originates from a female donor with multiple myeloma. The DNA sequence is as follows: TGTGCCAGCAGCCGGGACAAAAGCTATGGCTACACCTTC. Its product reads: CASSRDKSYGYTF.